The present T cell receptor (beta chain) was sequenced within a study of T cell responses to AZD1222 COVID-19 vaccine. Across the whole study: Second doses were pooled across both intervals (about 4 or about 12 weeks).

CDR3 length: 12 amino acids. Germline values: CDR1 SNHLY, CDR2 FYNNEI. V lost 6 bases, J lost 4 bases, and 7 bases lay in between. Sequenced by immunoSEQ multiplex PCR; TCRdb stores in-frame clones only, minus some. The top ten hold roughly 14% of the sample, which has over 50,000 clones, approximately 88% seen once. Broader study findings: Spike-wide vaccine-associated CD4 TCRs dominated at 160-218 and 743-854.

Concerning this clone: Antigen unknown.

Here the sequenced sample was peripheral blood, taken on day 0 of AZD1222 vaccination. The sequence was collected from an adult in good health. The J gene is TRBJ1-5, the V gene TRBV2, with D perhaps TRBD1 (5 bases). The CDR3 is CASSGTNQPQHF. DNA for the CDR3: TGTGCCAGCAGCGGGACTAATCAGCCCCAGCATTTT.